Below are 31 T cell receptor beta chains sequenced from a single sample in a study of breast tumors, draining lymph nodes, adjacent tissues. TCRdb reprocessed the multiplex PCR reads with MiXCR, giving one entry per CDR3 protein. The table lists some 110,000 distinct CDR3 sequences, about 29% of them singletons. The lymph nodes were axillary draining lymph nodes from breast cancer patients. Sequenced input: axillary lymph node tissue. These receptors were taken from a female donor with breast cancer. Some clones in this sample may be carry-over from other donors' samples.

This clonotype occurred a few times. V is TRBV5-1 and J is TRBJ2-5; D may correspond to TRBD1 or TRBD2 (5 bases each). V lost 3 bases and J lost 14, with 17 bases in between. CDR1 is SGHRS, CDR2 YFSETQ, per germline. The CDR3 loop spans 12 amino acids. As DNA, the CDR3 is TGCGCCAGCAGCTCGGGACGCCAGGGCCACTACTTC. Residues: CASSSGRQGHYF. Variable domain in full (rest from reference TRBV5-1 and TRBJ2-5): KAGVTQTPRYLIKTRGQQVTLSCSPISGHRSVSWYQQTPGQGLQFLFEYFSETQRNKGNFPGRFSGRQFSNSRSEMNVSTLELGDSALYLCASSSGRQGHYFGPGTRLLVL.

This clonotype was detected ten times or more. The chain is built from TRBV27 and TRBJ1-5, with unresolved D. Germline CDR1 and CDR2: MNHEY and SMNVEV (reference sequence). Trimming took off 1 base at V and 10 bases at J, with 17 bases between the two ends. This CDR3 spans 15 amino acids. The CDR3 here is CASSLYGSYPGPQHF. CDR3 nucleotide sequence: TGTGCCAGCAGTTTATATGGGTCCTACCCAGGACCCCAGCATTTT.

This clonotype has only a few counts. The junction departs from the called germline gene at one end, perhaps through a read error. This rearrangement joins TRBV27 to TRBJ2-2; D may be TRBD1 or TRBD2 (5 bases each). This CDR3 is built from 12 residues. Germline V gives CDR1 MNHEY, CDR2 SMNVEV (reference sequence). The CDR3: CAIKHGTGEPFF. The CDR3 DNA reads as TGTGCCATCAAACACGGGACCGGGGAGCCGTTTTTT.

At least ten counts were recorded for this clonotype. J is TRBJ1-4 and V is TRBV14; D possibly corresponds to TRBD1 (5 bases). The CDR3 contains 15 residues. The ends were cut back, 5 bases at V and 3 bases at J, with 13 bases in the middle. Germline V gives CDR1 SGHDN, CDR2 FVKESK. The CDR3: CASSEGIWANEKLFF. CDR3 in DNA: TGTGCCAGCAGCGAGGGGATATGGGCTAATGAAAAACTGTTTTTT. The full variable domain, in which reference TRBV14 and TRBJ1-4 provide the parts outside the CDR3, is EAGVTQFPSHSVIEKGQTVTLRCDPISGHDNLYWYRRVMGKEIKFLLHFVKESKQDESGMPNNRFLAERTGGTYSTLKVQPAELEDSGVYFCASSEGIWANEKLFFGSGTQLSVL.

The table lists this clonotype with many counts. V usage is TRBV7-9 and J usage is TRBJ2-4; D perhaps matches TRBD2 (6 bases). Germline V gives CDR1 SEHNR, CDR2 FQNEAQ (reference sequence). This CDR3 is 17 amino acids long. V was trimmed by 5 bases and J by 1 base, leaving 18 bases between them. CDR3: CASSPYRAGGAKNIQYF. DNA for the CDR3: TGTGCCAGCAGCCCCTATAGGGCAGGAGGGGCCAAAAACATTCAGTACTTC.

This rearrangement joins TRBV4-1 to TRBJ2-2; the match to TRBD2 covers 10 bases. This CDR3 contains 17 residues. V trimming: 3 bases; J trimming: 2 bases; junction bases outside the gene matches: 6. Germline CDR1 and CDR2: MGHRA and YSYEKL. The CDR3 region is CASSQDGLAANTGELFF. CDR3 DNA sequence: TGCGCCAGCAGCCAGGATGGACTAGCGGCTAACACCGGGGAGCTGTTTTTT.

This clonotype was counted a few times. Since a much larger clone is just one base distant, this may be a read error. The chain employs TRBV14 and TRBJ2-1; TRBD2 agrees at 9 bases. V dropped 0 bases and J dropped 9; count of bases not matched to a gene: 12. Germline V gives CDR1 SGHDN, CDR2 FVKESK. CDR3 size: 17 residues. CDR3 nucleotide sequence: TGTGCCAGCAGCCAAGATCAGAGGCTAGCGGGGAGAGCTGAGCAGTTCTTC. It specifies CASSQDQRLAGRAEQFF. Together with reference TRBV14 and TRBJ2-1, the CDR3 gives the full variable domain: EAGVTQFPSHSVIEKGQTVTLRCDPISGHDNLYWYRRVMGKEIKFLLHFVKESKQDESGMPNNRFLAERTGGTYSTLKVQPAELEDSGVYFCASSQDQRLAGRAEQFFGPGTRLTVL.

This clonotype has at least ten counts. At one end the junction does not follow the germline gene, possibly because of a read error. The chain couples TRBV6-5 to TRBJ1-6, with D possibly being TRBD1 (6 bases). The V gene's germline CDR1 is MNHEY and CDR2 SVGAGI. The CDR3 totals 15 residues. CDR3 amino acids: CASSHSRGDDSPLHF. The DNA of the CDR3 is TGTGCCAGCAGTCACTCGAGGGGGGACGATTCACCCCTCCACTTT.

This chain connects TRBV5-1 to TRBJ1-4; 10 positions agree with TRBD1. The CDR3 runs 15 residues. Germline lookup yields CDR1 SGHRS and CDR2 YFSETQ. J lost 8 bases, V lost 0 bases, and 4 bases had no gene match. This CDR3 is CASSLGQGAGEKLFF. For the CDR3, the DNA is TGCGCCAGCAGCTTGGGACAGGGGGCTGGAGAAAAACTGTTTTTT.

This clonotype showed up many times. The chain couples TRBV9 to TRBJ2-5; 14 positions match TRBD2. V lost 4 bases, J lost 5 bases, and 16 bases stayed unmatched. The CDR3 is 19 amino acids. Germline loops: CDR1 SGDLS, CDR2 YYNGEE. Here the CDR3 DNA reads TGTGCCAGCAGCACACCCTCCGGGACTAGCGGGGGCCCAGTTGAGACCCAGTACTTC. This encodes CASSTPSGTSGGPVETQYF.

Points on this clonotype: A read error is possible here, since a much larger clone lies one base away. The rearrangement uses TRBV5-4 and TRBJ2-7; D is uncertain. CDR1 and CDR2 from the germline V gene are SGHNT and YYREEE (reference sequence). Deletions cut 1 base from V and 2 bases from J, with 16 bases between. This CDR3 is 16 amino acids long. In DNA, the CDR3 is TGTGCCAGCAGCTTGCGGCTAACGGCTTTGACCTACGAGCAGTACTTC. It encodes CASSLRLTALTYEQYF.

On this clonotype itself: An end of the junction differs from the germline gene, which may be a read error. This chain connects TRBV7-2 to TRBJ2-5; 7 bases map to TRBD1. The germline V gene has CDR1 SGHTA and CDR2 FQGNSA. The CDR3 has 16 residues. The CDR3 DNA is TGTGCCAGCAGCCTAGGTTCGAGGGGGCATCGAGAGACCCGGTACTTC. Its protein is CASSLGSRGHRETRYF.

About this clonotype itself: It may be a read error: a sequence one base away is much more abundant. The chain couples TRBV30 to TRBJ2-5; 10 bases line up with TRBD1. Trimming removed 2 bases from V and 3 bases from J; junction bases left unmatched: 6. This CDR3 is 15 amino acids long. Germline-derived CDR1 and CDR2 are GTSNPN and SVGIG (reference sequence). The CDR3 spells CAWSTGTGEKETQYF. The CDR3 nucleotides read TGTGCCTGGAGTACCGGGACAGGGGAGAAAGAGACCCAGTACTTC.

This clonotype was recorded at least ten times. The CDR3, as DNA: TGTGCCAGCAGGGCCAGGGACAGCCGCTCTGGAAACACCATATATTTT. It codes for CASRARDSRSGNTIYF. This chain connects TRBV12-3 or TRBV12-4 to TRBJ1-3; 7 nucleotides match TRBD1. J was trimmed by 0 bases and V by 6 bases; bases with no gene match: 8. The CDR3 runs to 16 residues.

This clonotype was counted only a few times. V usage is TRBV20-1 and J usage is TRBJ2-7; no clear D. Trimming removed 5 bases at V and 2 bases at J, with 4 bases between. This CDR3 has 10 residues. Germline-derived CDR1 and CDR2 are DFQATT and SNEGSKA (reference sequence). CDR3 amino acids: CSAAPYEQYF. The CDR3 nucleotides are TGCAGTGCTGCGCCCTACGAGCAGTACTTC.

This clonotype was counted at least ten times. The chain links TRBV11-1 to TRBJ2-2; D ambiguous. The V gene's germline CDR1 is SGHAT and CDR2 FQDESV (reference sequence). The CDR3 extends over 13 amino acids. The ends were cut back, 1 base at V and 6 bases at J, with 6 bases in the middle. The CDR3 DNA is TGTGCCAGCAGCTTAGTGGGTTCCGGGGAGCTGTTTTTT. Its protein product is CASSLVGSGELFF.

On this clonotype: A much bigger clone sits one base away, suggesting this may be a read error. V is TRBV12-3 or TRBV12-4 and J is TRBJ2-7; D possibly corresponds to TRBD1 (5 bases). Deletions cut 3 bases from V and 3 bases from J, with 12 bases between. The CDR3 loop spans 14 amino acids. CDR3 in amino acids: CASSFQQVDYEQYF. The CDR3, as DNA: TGTGCCAGCAGTTTCCAACAGGTGGACTACGAGCAGTACTTC.

Regarding this clonotype: The conserved phenylalanine or tryptophan is not found at the CDR3 terminus, so this likely reflects a read error. The genes are TRBV9 and TRBJ2-1, with TRBD1 identical over 10 bases. The CDR3 has 15 residues. The junction had 11 bases not matched to a gene; V was cut back by 4 bases and J by 10 bases. Germline CDR1 SGDLS, CDR2 YYNGEE. The CDR3 coding sequence is TGTGCCAGCAGCCTTGGGACAGGGGAAACCTACGAGCAGTTCTAC. Translated: CASSLGTGETYEQFY.

This clonotype was detected a few times. A single base separates this from a much larger clone, so it may be a read error. The chain couples TRBV9 to TRBJ1-3, with 9 positions matching TRBD1. The CDR3 length is 15 residues. Germline V gene data show CDR1 as SGDLS and CDR2 as YYNGEE. In nucleotides, the CDR3 is TGTGCCAGCAGCGGGCGGACAGGGGCTGGAAACACCACATATTTT. Translation gives CASSGRTGAGNTTYF.

The chain couples TRBV5-1 to TRBJ1-5, with D perhaps matching TRBD1 (6 bases). The length of the CDR3 is 14 residues. Deletions cut 0 bases from V and 4 bases from J, with 8 bases between. Germline V gene sequence: CDR1 SGHRS, CDR2 YFSETQ. The CDR3 reads CASSLEGGNQPQHF. As DNA, the CDR3 is TGCGCCAGCAGCTTGGAAGGGGGGAATCAGCCCCAGCATTTT. Supplemented by reference TRBV5-1 and TRBJ1-5, the full variable domain reads KAGVTQTPRYLIKTRGQQVTLSCSPISGHRSVSWYQQTPGQGLQFLFEYFSETQRNKGNFPGRFSGRQFSNSRSEMNVSTLELGDSALYLCASSLEGGNQPQHFGDGTRLSIL.

Points on this clonotype: A much larger clone lies a single base off, so this may be a read error. V gene TRBV6-1 combines with J gene TRBJ2-7; D call uncertain. V dropped 5 bases and J dropped 3 bases, with 5 bases sitting between them. The CDR3 length is 11 residues. The germline V gene has CDR1 MNHNS and CDR2 SASEGT. The CDR3 reads CASSQVYEQYF. In nucleotides, the CDR3 is TGTGCCAGCAGTCAAGTCTACGAGCAGTACTTC.

This clonotype was seen once. This clone may be a read error of a much larger clone one base away. The V gene is TRBV6-2 or TRBV6-3, the J gene TRBJ2-1; a weak D match, TRBD1 (6 bases). Germline CDR1 is MNHEY and CDR2 is SVGEGT. The CDR3 has 12 residues. CDR3 bases: TGTGCCAGCAAGGGCAGGGGTAATGGGCAGTTCTTC. This encodes CASKGRGNGQFF.

With respect to this clonotype: The CDR3 ends on some other residue instead of the conserved phenylalanine or tryptophan, so this is likely a read error. The DNA is left out, because the CDR3 cannot be placed on it with certainty; the CDR3 is given as TCRdb lists it. The rearrangement joins TRBV29-1 to TRBJ1-3. Germline V gene lookup returns CDR1 SQVTM and CDR2 ANQGSEA. Ends included, the CDR3 has 10 residues. The CDR3 is CSVELTSGRA.

This clonotype came up many times. This sequence joins TRBV11-2 and TRBJ2-5; TRBD2 matches 12 bases. V shed 1 base, J shed 4 bases, and the junction held 7 bases outside the gene matches. Germline assignment: CDR1 SGHAT and CDR2 FQNNGV. The CDR3 is 17 amino acids. The CDR3 is CASSLGLAGGPRETQYF. For the CDR3, the DNA is TGTGCCAGCAGCTTAGGGCTAGCGGGGGGGCCCCGAGAGACCCAGTACTTC.

This clonotype was counted at least ten times. The V gene is TRBV3-1, the J gene TRBJ2-5; D not certain. Germline values: CDR1 LGHDT, CDR2 YNNKEL (reference sequence). CDR3 length: 12 residues. With 4 bases removed from V and 1 base from J, the gap between germline ends came to 4 bases. The DNA for the CDR3 is TGTGCCAGCAGCCTCCGCCAAGAGACCCAGTACTTC. Translating gives CASSLRQETQYF.

This clonotype was counted only a few times. A much bigger clone sits one base away, suggesting this may be a read error. J is TRBJ2-5 and V is TRBV7-2; TRBD1 or TRBD2 may be the D gene (7 bases each). Germline V gene data show CDR1 as SGHTA and CDR2 as FQGNSA. CDR3 length: 15 residues. CDR3 in amino acids: CASSTQGAGGETQHF. The CDR3 nucleotides are TGTGCCAGCAGCACCCAGGGCGCAGGGGGGGAGACCCAGCACTTC.

In this sample, this clonotype turned up many times. The chain joins TRBV9 to TRBJ2-5; tentative D call: TRBD2 (5 bases). Germline lookup yields CDR1 SGDLS and CDR2 YYNGEE. The CDR3 is 14 residues long. V was trimmed by 1 base and J by 5 bases, leaving 12 bases between them. Written as DNA, the CDR3 is TGTGCCAGCAGCGTAACACTAGTCGGGGAGACCCAGTACTTC. Translating gives CASSVTLVGETQYF.

This clonotype was seen at least ten times. A much larger clonotype is one base distant, so this may be a read error. V and J are TRBV7-3 and TRBJ2-5; 9 nucleotides align to TRBD2. The CDR3 extends over 15 amino acids. In germline, CDR1 is SGHTA, CDR2 FQGTGA. The CDR3 is CASSPQRGAGETQHF. As DNA, the CDR3 is TGTGCCAGCAGCCCCCAGCGGGGGGCCGGAGAGACCCAGCACTTC. Drawing the rest from reference TRBV7-3 and TRBJ2-5, the complete variable domain is GAGVSQTPSNKVTEKGKYVELRCDPISGHTALYWYRQSLGQGPEFLIYFQGTGAADDSGLPNDRFFAVRPEGSVSTLKIQRTERGDSAVYLCASSPQRGAGETQHFGPGTRLLVL.

This clonotype showed up many times. The chain links TRBV7-9 to TRBJ2-2, with TRBD2 identical over 7 bases. J was trimmed by 8 bases and V by 4 bases; bases with no gene match: 4. This CDR3 comprises 13 residues. CDR1 is SEHNR and CDR2 is FQNEAQ in the germline V gene (reference sequence). The CDR3 is CASSSPGLGELFF. CDR3 bases: TGTGCCAGCAGCTCGCCGGGACTAGGGGAGCTGTTTTTT.

In its sample, this clonotype was seen a few times. The chain links TRBV6-5 to TRBJ1-1; D may be TRBD1 (5 bases). V was shortened by 6 bases and J by 3 bases, with 17 bases between the two germline ends. Germline V lookup: CDR1 MNHEY, CDR2 SVGAGI. This CDR3 is built from 15 residues. The CDR3: CASSPAGQGYTEAFF. CDR3 coding DNA: TGTGCCAGCAGCCCGGCAGGGCAGGGCTACACTGAAGCTTTCTTT.

This clonotype was detected many times. The J gene is TRBJ2-3, the V gene TRBV30; 10 nucleotides match TRBD1. The length of the CDR3 is 15 residues. Germline CDR1 reads GTSNPN; CDR2 reads SVGIG (reference sequence). V trimming: 2 bases; J trimming: 4 bases; junction bases outside the gene matches: 6. CDR3 loop: CAWSLTGGMADTQYF. The CDR3 DNA is TGTGCCTGGAGTCTGACAGGGGGCATGGCAGATACGCAGTATTTT. The full variable domain, in which reference TRBV30 and TRBJ2-3 provide the parts outside the CDR3, is SQTIHQWPATLVQPVGSPLSLECTVEGTSNPNLYWYRQAAGRGLQLLFYSVGIGQISSEVPQNLSASRPQDRQFILSSKKLLLSDSGFYLCAWSLTGGMADTQYFGPGTRLTVL.